This T cell receptor (beta chain) was captured in a study of T cells in Graves' hyperthyroidism and ophthalmopathy. Study findings and constraints: A 13 V-J model separated ophthalmopathy from stable hyperthyroidism. Most clonotypes expanded in thyroid above 0.001 were likewise present in blood.

Concerning this clonotype itself: Its antigen is still unknown.

These patients, aged 18 to 65, had recently diagnosed hyperthyroidism lasting under 2 months. Exclusion criteria comprised uncontrolled infection, other autoimmune disease, pregnancy or lactation. The CDR3 length is 15 residues. Trimming removed 2 bases at V and 1 base at J, with 11 bases between. Germline loops: CDR1 WNHNN, CDR2 SYGVQD (reference sequence). Amplification of TCR beta CDR3 regions used RNA as the template. HTBI primers were employed in a first-round RT-PCR of the TCR CDR3. MiXCR, applied by TCRdb to the multiplex PCR reads, yields one record per CDR3 protein. The data show just over 550,000 distinct CDR3 sequences, just over 45% seen once.

The chain recombines TRBV10-1 with TRBJ1-1; a weak D match, TRBD1 (6 bases). This sequence was found in a young woman with Graves' hyperthyroidism. The sequenced material came from peripheral blood or thyroid tissue (not recorded which). The CDR3 spells CASSEGGAGNTEAFF. The CDR3, as DNA: TGCGCCAGCAGTGAGGGGGGGGCAGGGAACACTGAAGCTTTCTTT.